This T cell receptor beta chain was sequenced in a study of blood T cell repertoires in COVID-19. As for the study in general: COVID-19 samples from acute and convalescent phases originated in the United States, Italy and Spain. The analysed material was cDNA or gDNA that came from T cells, B-cell-depleted T cells, or PBMCs.

Per the original data handling: Amplification of reference gene primers was used by the study to estimate nucleated cell counts. Profiling relied on immunoSEQ multiplex PCR, and the TCRdb table lists in-frame clones only, not all of them. D and trimming were read from the DNA, whereas the V and J calls and clone size are those reported in that table. Of 180,000 or so clones in the sample, 90% were seen once. The TCR originated in a man over 45 with acute or convalescent COVID-19. Sample: peripheral blood.

CDR3 in amino acids: CASSFDLVGGRETQYF. Written as DNA, the CDR3 is TGCGCCAGCAGCTTTGATCTAGTGGGAGGTCGAGAGACCCAGTACTTC. The chain employs TRBV5-1 and TRBJ2-5, with D possibly being TRBD2 (6 bases). The CDR3 extends over 16 amino acids. V gave up 2 bases and J gave up 4 bases, with 18 bases separating them. The germline V gene encodes CDR1 SGHRS and CDR2 YFSETQ.